This TCR beta chain was identified during a study of vaccination and CD4 T cells after COVID-19. As to this clonotype: The antigen is undetermined.

Treatment described: approximately 11-day PBMC culture with coronavirus spike peptide pools or control peptides (ViraFEST assay). An Oncomine TCR Beta short-read assay was used to sequence the DNA from cultured CD4+ T cells. TCRdb used MiXCR to reprocess the PCR reads, holding one entry per CDR3 protein. The sample has about 20,000 distinct CDR3 sequences, over 50% seen once; the top ten hold less than 4%. The sequence was obtained from a human donor who had recovered from COVID-19. Sequenced input: CD4+ T cells from blood, cultured in vitro.

CDR3 in DNA: TGCAGTGCTAGAGATTACGACAGTACCCTCTACGAGCAGTACTTC. Its translation: CSARDYDSTLYEQYF. The chain joins TRBV20-1 to TRBJ2-7, with D possibly matching TRBD1 (5 bases). V was cut by 0 bases and J by 3 bases, with 15 bases left in between. The CDR3 is made up of 15 amino acids. CDR1 and CDR2 (germline): DFQATT, SNEGSKA (reference sequence).